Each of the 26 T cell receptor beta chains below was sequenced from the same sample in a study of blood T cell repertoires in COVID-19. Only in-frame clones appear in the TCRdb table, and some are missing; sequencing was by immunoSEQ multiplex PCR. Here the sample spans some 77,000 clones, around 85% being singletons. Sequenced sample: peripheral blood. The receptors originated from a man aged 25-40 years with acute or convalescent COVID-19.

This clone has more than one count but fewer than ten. The CDR3 bases are TGTGCCAGCAGCATCGAGGCGAACACTGAAGCTTTCTTT. Its translation: CASSIEANTEAFF. This chain links TRBV5-6 with TRBJ1-1; unclear D gene. Germline values: CDR1 SGHDT, CDR2 YYEEEE. V lost 4 bases to trimming and J lost 1 base, with 8 bases between them. The CDR3 contains 13 residues.

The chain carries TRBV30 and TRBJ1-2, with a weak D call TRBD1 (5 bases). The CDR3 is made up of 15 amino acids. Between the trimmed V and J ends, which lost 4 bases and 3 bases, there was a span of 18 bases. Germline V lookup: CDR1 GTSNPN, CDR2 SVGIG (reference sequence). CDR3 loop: CAWNIPGLLYYGYTF. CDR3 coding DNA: TGTGCCTGGAATATCCCGGGACTCCTCTACTATGGCTACACCTTC.

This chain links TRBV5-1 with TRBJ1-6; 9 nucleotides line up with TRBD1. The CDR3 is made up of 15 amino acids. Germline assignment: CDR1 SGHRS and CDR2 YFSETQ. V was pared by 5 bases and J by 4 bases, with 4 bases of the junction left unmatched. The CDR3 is CASRTGTGYNSPLHF. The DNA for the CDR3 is TGCGCCAGCAGGACCGGGACAGGGTATAATTCACCCCTCCACTTT.

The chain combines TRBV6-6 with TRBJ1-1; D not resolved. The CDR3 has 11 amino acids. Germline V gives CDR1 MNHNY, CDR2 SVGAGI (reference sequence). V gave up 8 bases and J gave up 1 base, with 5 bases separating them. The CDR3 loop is CASSGNTEAFF. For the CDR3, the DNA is TGTGCCAGCTCGGGGAACACTGAAGCTTTCTTT.

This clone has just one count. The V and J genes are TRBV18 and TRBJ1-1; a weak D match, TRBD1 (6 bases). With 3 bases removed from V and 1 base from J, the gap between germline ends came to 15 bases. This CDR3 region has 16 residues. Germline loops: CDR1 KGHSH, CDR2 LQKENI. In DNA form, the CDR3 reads TGTGCCAGCTCACCGTTGGGGGAACAGGGGAACACTGAAGCTTTCTTT. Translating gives CASSPLGEQGNTEAFF.

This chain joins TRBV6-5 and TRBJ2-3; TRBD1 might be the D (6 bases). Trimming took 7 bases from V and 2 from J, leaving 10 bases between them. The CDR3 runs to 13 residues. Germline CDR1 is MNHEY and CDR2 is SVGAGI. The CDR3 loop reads CASKRTATDTQYF. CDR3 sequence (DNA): TGTGCCAGCAAAAGGACAGCCACAGATACGCAGTATTTT.

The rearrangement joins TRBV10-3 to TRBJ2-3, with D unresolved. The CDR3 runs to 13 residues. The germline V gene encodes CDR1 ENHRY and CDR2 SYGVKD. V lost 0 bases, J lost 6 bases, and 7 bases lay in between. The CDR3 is CAISESARDTQYF. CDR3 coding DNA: TGTGCCATCAGTGAGTCGGCCAGGGATACGCAGTATTTT.

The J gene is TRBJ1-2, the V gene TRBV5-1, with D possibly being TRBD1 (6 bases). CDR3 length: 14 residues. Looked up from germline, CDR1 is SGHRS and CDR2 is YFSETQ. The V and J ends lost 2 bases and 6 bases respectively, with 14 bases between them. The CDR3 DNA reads TGCGCCAGCAGCTTACAGGGTTTTACGGATGGCTACACCTTC. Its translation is CASSLQGFTDGYTF.

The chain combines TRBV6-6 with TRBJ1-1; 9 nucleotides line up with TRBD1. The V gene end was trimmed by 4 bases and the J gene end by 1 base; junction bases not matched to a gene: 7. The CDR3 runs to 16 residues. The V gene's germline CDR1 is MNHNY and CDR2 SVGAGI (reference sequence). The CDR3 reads CASSSSAGQGNTEAFF. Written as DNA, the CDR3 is TGTGCCAGCAGTTCTTCAGCGGGACAGGGGAACACTGAAGCTTTCTTT.

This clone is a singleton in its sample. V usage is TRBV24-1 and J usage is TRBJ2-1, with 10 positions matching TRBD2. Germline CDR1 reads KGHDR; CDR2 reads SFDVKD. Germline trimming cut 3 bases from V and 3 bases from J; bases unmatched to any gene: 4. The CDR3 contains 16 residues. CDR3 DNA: TGTGCCACCAGTGATCCCAGCGGGAGGGTCTACAATGAGCAGTTCTTC. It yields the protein CATSDPSGRVYNEQFF.

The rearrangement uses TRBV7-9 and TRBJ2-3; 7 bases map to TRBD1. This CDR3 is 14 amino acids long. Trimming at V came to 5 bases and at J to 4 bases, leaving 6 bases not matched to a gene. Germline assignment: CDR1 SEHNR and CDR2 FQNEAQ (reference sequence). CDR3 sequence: CASSAVTGSDTQYF. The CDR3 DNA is TGTGCCAGCAGCGCGGTGACAGGGTCAGATACGCAGTATTTT.

Here the CDR3 DNA reads TGCAGCGCGCGACCTAGAGGCAATGAGCAGTTCTTC. This codes for CSARPRGNEQFF. The chain carries TRBV29-1 and TRBJ2-1; unclear D gene. In germline, CDR1 is SQVTM, CDR2 ANQGSEA. The CDR3 totals 12 residues. V was shortened by 7 bases and J by 6 bases, with 13 bases between the two germline ends.

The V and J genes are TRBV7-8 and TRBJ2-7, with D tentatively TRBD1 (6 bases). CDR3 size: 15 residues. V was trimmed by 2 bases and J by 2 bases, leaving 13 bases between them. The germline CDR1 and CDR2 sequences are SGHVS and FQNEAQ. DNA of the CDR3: TGTGCCAGCAGCTTAAACAGGGTATTACCCTACGAGCAGTACTTC. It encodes CASSLNRVLPYEQYF.

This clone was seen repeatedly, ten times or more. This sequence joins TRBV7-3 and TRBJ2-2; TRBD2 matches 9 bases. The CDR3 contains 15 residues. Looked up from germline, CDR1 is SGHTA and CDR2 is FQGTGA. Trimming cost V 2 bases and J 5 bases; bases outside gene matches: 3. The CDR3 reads CASSLSSGRTGELFF. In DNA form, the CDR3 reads TGTGCCAGCAGCTTATCAAGCGGGAGGACCGGGGAGCTGTTTTTT.

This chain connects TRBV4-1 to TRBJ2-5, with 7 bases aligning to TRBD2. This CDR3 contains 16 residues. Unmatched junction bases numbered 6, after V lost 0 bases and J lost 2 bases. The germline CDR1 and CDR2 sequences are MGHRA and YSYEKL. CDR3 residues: CASSQEGGLGQETQYF. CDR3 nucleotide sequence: TGCGCCAGCAGCCAAGAGGGCGGACTAGGTCAAGAGACCCAGTACTTC.

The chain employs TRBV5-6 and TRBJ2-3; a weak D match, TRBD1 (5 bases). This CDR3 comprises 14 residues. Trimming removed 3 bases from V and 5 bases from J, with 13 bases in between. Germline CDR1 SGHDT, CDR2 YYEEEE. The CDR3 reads CASSSTGAGDTQYF. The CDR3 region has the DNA TGTGCCAGCAGCTCAACTGGGGCCGGAGATACGCAGTATTTT.

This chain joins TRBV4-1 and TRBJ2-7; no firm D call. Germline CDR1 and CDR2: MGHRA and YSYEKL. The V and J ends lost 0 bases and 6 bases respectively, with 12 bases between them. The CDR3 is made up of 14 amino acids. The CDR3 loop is CASSQEAAGFEQYF. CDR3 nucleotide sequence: TGCGCCAGCAGCCAAGAGGCGGCCGGGTTCGAGCAGTACTTC.

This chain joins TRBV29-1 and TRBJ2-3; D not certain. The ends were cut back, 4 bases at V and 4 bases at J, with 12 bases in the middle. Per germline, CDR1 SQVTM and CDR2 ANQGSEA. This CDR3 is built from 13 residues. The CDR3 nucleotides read TGCAGCGTTGGTCTAGGCGTTTCAGATACGCAGTATTTT. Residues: CSVGLGVSDTQYF.

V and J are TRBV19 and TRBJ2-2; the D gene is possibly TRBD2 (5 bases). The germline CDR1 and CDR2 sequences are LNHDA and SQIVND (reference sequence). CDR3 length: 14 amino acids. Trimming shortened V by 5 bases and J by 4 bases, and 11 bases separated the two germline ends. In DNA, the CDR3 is TGTGCCAGTAGTCTGGGGAGTTTCACCGGGGAGCTGTTTTTT. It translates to CASSLGSFTGELFF.

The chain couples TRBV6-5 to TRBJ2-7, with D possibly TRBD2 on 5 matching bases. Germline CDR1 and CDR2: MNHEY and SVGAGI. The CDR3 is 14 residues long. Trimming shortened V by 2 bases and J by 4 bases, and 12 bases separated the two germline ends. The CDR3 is CASSYRASRYEQYF. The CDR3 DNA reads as TGTGCCAGCAGTTACAGGGCTAGCCGGTACGAGCAGTACTTC.

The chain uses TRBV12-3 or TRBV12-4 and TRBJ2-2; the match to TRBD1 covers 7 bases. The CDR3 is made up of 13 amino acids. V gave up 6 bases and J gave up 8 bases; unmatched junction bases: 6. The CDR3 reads CASRRQGAGELFF. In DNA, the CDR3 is TGTGCCAGCAGACGACAGGGCGCAGGGGAGCTGTTTTTT.

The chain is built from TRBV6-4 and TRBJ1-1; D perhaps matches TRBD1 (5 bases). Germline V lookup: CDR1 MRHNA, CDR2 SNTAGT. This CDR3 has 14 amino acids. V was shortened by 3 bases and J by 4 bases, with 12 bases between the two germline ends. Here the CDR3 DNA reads TGTGCCAGCAGTGAGACGGCGGGGGGCACTGAAGCTTTCTTT. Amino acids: CASSETAGGTEAFF.

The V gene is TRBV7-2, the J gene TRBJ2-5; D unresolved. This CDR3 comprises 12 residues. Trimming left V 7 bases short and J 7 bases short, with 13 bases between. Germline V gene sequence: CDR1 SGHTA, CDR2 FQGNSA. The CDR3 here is CASTRPSGTQYF. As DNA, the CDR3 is TGTGCCAGCACCCGTCCCTCGGGGACCCAGTACTTC.

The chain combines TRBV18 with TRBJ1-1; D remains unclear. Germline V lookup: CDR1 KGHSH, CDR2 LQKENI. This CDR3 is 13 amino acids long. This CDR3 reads CAAVGGVNTEAFF. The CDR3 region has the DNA TGTGCTGCCGTGGGAGGAGTGAACACTGAAGCTTTCTTT.

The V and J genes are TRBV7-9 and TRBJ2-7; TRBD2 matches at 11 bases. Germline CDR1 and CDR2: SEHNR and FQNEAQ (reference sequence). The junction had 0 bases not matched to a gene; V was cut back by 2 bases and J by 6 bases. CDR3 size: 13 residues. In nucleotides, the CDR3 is TGTGCCAGCAGCTTACTAGCGGGAGGCGAGCAGTACTTC. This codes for CASSLLAGGEQYF.

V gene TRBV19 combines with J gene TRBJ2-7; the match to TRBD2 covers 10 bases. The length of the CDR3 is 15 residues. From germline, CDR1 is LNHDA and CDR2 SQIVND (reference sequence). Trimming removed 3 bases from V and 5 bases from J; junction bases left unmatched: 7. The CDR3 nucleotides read TGTGCCAGTAGTATCCCGGGACTAGCGTCTGACGAGCAGTACTTC. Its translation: CASSIPGLASDEQYF.